The sample holds many counts of the clone carrying this T cell receptor (beta chain). This sample is part of a study of T cells in Graves' hyperthyroidism and ophthalmopathy. Per germline, CDR1 SGHRS and CDR2 YFSETQ. The V end was cut by 4 bases, the J end by 4 bases, with 7 bases between. This CDR3 region has 12 residues. TCR beta CDR3 sequences were amplified from RNA transcripts. RT-PCR in the first round (using the HTBI primer set) targeted the TCR CDR3. TCRdb ran MiXCR on the multiplex PCR reads and lists one entry per CDR3 protein. The table records approximately 570,000 distinct CDR3 sequences, about 20% of them present only once.

The rearrangement uses TRBV5-1 and TRBJ2-3; D gene unclear. The specimen sequenced was blood. The source of this sequence is a man aged 35-49 years with Graves' ophthalmopathy. This chain's CDR3 is CASSAESDTQYF. The CDR3 region has the DNA TGCGCCAGCAGCGCCGAGTCAGATACGCAGTATTTT.